This record covers a single T cell receptor beta chain. The specificity of this receptor is unknown. No base-level quality is on record; no much larger clone is a single base apart. Inclusive of the bounding cysteine and phenylalanine, the CDR3 is 13 residues long. The sequence is cut down to CDR3 DNA, 39 bases in frame from base 1. Trimmed from V: 6 bases; trimmed from J: 0 bases; junction bases lacking a gene match: 2. CDR1 and CDR2 were assigned from the germline V gene (reference sequence) as LNHDA and SQIVND. CD8 naive samples were CD45RO-negative cells positively selected for CCR7, giving a CD45RA+CCR7+ population that excluded TemRA cells. Healthy HIV-negative adults with no recently reported acute infections or vaccinations were included as donors. All donors were Caucasian adults living in Nashville, Tennessee, USA. Blood was collected by leukapheresis, and PBMCs were isolated by Ficoll-Histopaque density gradient centrifugation and then cryopreserved in liquid nitrogen vapor phase. Purity and quantity of every magnetically sorted T cell population were checked by analytical flow cytometry. From each sorted fraction, genomic DNA was isolated and quantified by UV absorbance on a Nanodrop 2000c.

The data belong to a study of shared clonotypes between healthy human individuals (dated by TCRdb to between 2020 and 2021). About the investigation overall: A couple of women and a few men aged 18 to 49 years were included in the cohort. Libraries were prepared and TCR repertoires were sequenced by different laboratories using diverse techniques, in order to increase sequencing depth and limit assay-specific biases. To estimate repertoire size and how much clonotypes are shared between individuals, the study performed deep sequencing of blood TCR repertoires from five healthy adults. Per donor, three plates each were used for CD4 naive and CD4 memory, two for CD8 naive, and one for CD8 memory. Between about 0.8 and 9 billion PBMCs per donor were obtained by leukapheresis.

General conclusions and limits of the study: The small number of donors limited the genetic and exposure-history diversity represented. Naive subsets generally had larger estimated clonotype richness than memory subsets. Compared with non-shared clonotypes, the clonotypes found in all four sorted-subset donors had higher generation probabilities. Incomplete sequencing was indicated by rarefaction of sorted-subset datasets, despite the large sequencing depth. Sharing across a few donors was observed for about 5% of naive CD4, around 3.5% of naive CD8, over 2% of memory CD4, and about 0.39% of memory CD8 clonotypes. Sampling was restricted to blood, and TCR repertoires in tissues likely differ from the TCR repertoires found in blood. Based on pairwise subsampling, the degree of clonotype sharing among donors was expected to be affected by sequencing depth.

TCR CDR3 regions were amplified from genomic DNA by multiplex PCR using the deep immunoSEQ assay. For each cell subset, the extracted genomic DNA was distributed evenly across all wells of several immunoSEQ 96-well plates, and each plate served as one replicate. For sorted subsets, approximately 190 ng genomic DNA, equal to about 30,000 T cell genomes, was loaded into each replicate PCR. Purified libraries were quantified with a Qubit 3.0 fluorometer, sized on a Bioanalyzer 2100, and re-quantified with the KAPA Library Quantification kit. Every immunoSEQ 96-well plate was sequenced on a dedicated single-read 150-cycle Illumina NextSeq 550 flow cell. Under the source paper's analysis protocol: The immunoSEQ output contained only junctional sequences without quality scores, so filtering could not match that applied to full-length reads. Sequences were annotated with PyIR, a Python wrapper for IgBLAST v1.9, using IMGT germline references to assign V/J genes and CDR3. Reads were filtered out if the reads had weak V/J assignments (E-value above 1e-6), no CDR3, stop codons, out-of-frame junctions, or ambiguous translated residues. A V3J clonotype was defined by an identical inferred V gene, J gene, and CDR3 amino acid sequence. The percentage overlap between two repertoires was calculated by dividing the number of shared unique clonotypes by the size of the smaller repertoire. Three approaches were used to assess repertoire richness: RTK rarefaction, the Chao1 estimator, and Recon v2.1 estimates of unobserved clonotypes. OLGA was used to compute generation probabilities for all TCRbeta clonotypes that the gDNA method yielded from a few donors. TCRdb took over this immuneACCESS table, retaining in-frame rearrangements with V and J assigned. Such tables are incomplete; in checked studies, under half of the missing clones stem from an unresolved V gene, and the remainder is unexplained. The V and J calls and the clone size are those of that table, but D and trimming were determined from the DNA. The sample profile shows nearly 2 million clones; about 94% of them were found once. In total, the top ten clones hold more than 0.9% of the sample.

The specimen was naive CD8+ T cells sorted from blood. Interpreted using the paper, the cell subset or site label stands for: CD45RA+CCR7+. The source of this sequence is a man aged 18 to 35 in good health. The chain is made from TRBV19 and TRBJ2-7, with TRBD2 matching 7 junction bases. The CDR3 region reads CASRGLHSYEQYF. The nucleotide sequence is given as TGTGCCAGTAGGGGACTACACTCCTACGAGCAGTACTTC.